This TCR beta chain is from a study of cytomegalovirus exposure and HLA in healthy donors. General study points: An assumption of roughly uniform sequencing depth across donors underlay the presence/absence analyses. The study listed some 160 cytomegalovirus-associated TCR beta chains.

The length of the CDR3 is 14 residues. The primer mix had 60 Vbeta and 13 Jbeta primers. TCRdb's copy holds only in-frame clones and misses some; the assay was immunoSEQ multiplex PCR. In the table there are 150,000 to 190,000 clones, about 88% of which are singletons. This clone was seen a few times. Its matching antigen is unknown. Source material: PBMCs. This sequence joins TRBV21-1 and TRBJ2-3; TRBD2 is taken as the D call from the table, unchecked against the DNA. TRBV21-1 is assigned pseudogene status. This clonotype originated in a woman between 18 and 29 years old in good health and CMV-seronegative. CDR3 DNA: TGTGCCAGCAGCCCGGGACTAGCAACAGATACGCAGTATTTT. This sequence encodes CASSPGLATDTQYF.